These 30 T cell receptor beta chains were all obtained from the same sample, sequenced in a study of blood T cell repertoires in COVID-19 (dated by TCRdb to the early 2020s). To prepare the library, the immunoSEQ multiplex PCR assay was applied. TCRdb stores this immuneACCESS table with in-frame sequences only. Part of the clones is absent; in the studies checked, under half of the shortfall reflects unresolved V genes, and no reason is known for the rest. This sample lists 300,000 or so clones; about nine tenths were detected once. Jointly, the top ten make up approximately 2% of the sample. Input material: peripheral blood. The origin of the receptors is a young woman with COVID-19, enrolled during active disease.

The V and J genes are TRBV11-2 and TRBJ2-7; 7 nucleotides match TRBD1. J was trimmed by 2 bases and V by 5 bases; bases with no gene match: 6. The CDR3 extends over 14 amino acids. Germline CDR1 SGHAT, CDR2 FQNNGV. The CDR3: CASSPIRGPYEQYF. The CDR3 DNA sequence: TGTGCCAGCAGCCCCATAAGGGGGCCCTACGAGCAGTACTTC.

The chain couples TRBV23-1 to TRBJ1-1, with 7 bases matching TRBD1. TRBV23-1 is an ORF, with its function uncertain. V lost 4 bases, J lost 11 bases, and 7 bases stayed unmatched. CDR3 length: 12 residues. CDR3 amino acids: CASSPYRGSAFF. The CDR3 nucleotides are TGCGCCAGCAGTCCGTACAGGGGAAGTGCTTTCTTT.

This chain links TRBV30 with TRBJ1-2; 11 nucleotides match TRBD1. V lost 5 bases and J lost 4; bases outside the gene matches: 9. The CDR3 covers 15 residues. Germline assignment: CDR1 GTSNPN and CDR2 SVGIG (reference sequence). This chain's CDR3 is CAWPQGTGGAYGYTF. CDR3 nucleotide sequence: TGTGCCTGGCCGCAAGGGACAGGGGGTGCCTATGGCTACACCTTC.

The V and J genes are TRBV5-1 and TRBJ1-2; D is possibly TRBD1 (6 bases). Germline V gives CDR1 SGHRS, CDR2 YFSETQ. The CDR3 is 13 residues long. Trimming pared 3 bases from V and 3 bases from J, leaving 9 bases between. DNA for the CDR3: TGCGCCAGCAGCTCCCCAGGGGACTATGGCTACACCTTC. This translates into CASSSPGDYGYTF. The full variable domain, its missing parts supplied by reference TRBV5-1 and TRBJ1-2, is KAGVTQTPRYLIKTRGQQVTLSCSPISGHRSVSWYQQTPGQGLQFLFEYFSETQRNKGNFPGRFSGRQFSNSRSEMNVSTLELGDSALYLCASSSPGDYGYTFGSGTRLTVV.

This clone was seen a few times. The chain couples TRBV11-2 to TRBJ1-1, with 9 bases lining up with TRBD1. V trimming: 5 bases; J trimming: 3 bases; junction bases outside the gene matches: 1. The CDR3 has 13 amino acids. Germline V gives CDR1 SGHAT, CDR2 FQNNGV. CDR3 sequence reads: CASSRDRDTEAFF. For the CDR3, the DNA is TGTGCCAGCAGCCGGGACAGGGACACTGAAGCTTTCTTT.

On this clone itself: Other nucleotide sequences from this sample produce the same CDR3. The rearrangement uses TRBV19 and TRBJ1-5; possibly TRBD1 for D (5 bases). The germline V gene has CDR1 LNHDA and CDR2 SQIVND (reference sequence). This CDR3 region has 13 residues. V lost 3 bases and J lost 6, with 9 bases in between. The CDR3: CASSIQGGQPQHF. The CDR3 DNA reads TGTGCCAGTAGTATCCAGGGCGGTCAGCCCCAGCATTTT.

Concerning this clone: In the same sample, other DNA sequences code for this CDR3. The chain's CDR3 is CASSFGGTNEKLFF. The CDR3 DNA follows: TGCGCCAGCAGCTTTGGGGGCACTAATGAAAAACTGTTTTTT. V usage is TRBV5-1 and J usage is TRBJ1-4; a possible D gene is TRBD1 (6 bases). The CDR3 has 14 amino acids. With 2 bases removed from V and 2 bases from J, the gap between germline ends came to 7 bases. The germline V gene has CDR1 SGHRS and CDR2 YFSETQ.

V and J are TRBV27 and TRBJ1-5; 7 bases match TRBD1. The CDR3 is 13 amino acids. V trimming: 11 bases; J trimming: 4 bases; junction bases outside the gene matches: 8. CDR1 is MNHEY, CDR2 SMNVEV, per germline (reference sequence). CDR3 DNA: TGTGCCTCCTCGAGGGACAGAAATCAGCCCCAGCATTTT. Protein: CASSRDRNQPQHF.

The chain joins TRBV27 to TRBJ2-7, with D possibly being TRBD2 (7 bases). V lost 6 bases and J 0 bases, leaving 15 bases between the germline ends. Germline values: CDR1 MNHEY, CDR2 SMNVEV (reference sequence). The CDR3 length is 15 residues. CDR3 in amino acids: CASRLSGTSSYEQYF. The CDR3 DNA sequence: TGTGCCAGCAGGTTAAGCGGGACAAGCTCCTACGAGCAGTACTTC.

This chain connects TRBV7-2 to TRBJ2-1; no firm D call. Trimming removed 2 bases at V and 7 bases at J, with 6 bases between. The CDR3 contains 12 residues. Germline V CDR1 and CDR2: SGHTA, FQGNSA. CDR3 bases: TGTGCCAGCAGCTTACGGTGGAATGAGCAGTTCTTC. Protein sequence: CASSLRWNEQFF.

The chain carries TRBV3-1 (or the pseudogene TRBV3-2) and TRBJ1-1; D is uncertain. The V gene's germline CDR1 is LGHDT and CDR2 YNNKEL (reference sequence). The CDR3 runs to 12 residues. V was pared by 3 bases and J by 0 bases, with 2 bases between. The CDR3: CASSHLNTEAFF. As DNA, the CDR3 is TGTGCCAGCAGCCACTTGAACACTGAAGCTTTCTTT.

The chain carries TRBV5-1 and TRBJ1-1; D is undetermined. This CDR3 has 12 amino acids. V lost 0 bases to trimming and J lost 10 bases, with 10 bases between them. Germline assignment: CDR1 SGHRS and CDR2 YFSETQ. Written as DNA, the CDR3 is TGCGCCAGCAGCTTGGATGAGGTTGGAGCTTTCTTT. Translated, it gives CASSLDEVGAFF.

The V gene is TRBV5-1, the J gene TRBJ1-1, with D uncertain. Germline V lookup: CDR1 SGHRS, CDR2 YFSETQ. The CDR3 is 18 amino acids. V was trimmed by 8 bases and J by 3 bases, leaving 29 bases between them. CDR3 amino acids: CASIRFKELRRWDTEAFF. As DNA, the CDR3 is TGCGCCAGTATCCGTTTTAAGGAGCTTCGTCGGTGGGACACTGAAGCTTTCTTT. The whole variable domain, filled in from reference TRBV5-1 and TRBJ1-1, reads KAGVTQTPRYLIKTRGQQVTLSCSPISGHRSVSWYQQTPGQGLQFLFEYFSETQRNKGNFPGRFSGRQFSNSRSEMNVSTLELGDSALYLCASIRFKELRRWDTEAFFGQGTRLTVV.

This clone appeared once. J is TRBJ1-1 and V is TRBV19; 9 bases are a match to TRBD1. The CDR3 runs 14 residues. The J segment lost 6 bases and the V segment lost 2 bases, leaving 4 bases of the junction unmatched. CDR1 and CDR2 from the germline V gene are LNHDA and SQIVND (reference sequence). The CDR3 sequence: CASSITGGLPEAFF. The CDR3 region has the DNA TGTGCCAGTAGTATAACAGGGGGCCTTCCTGAAGCTTTCTTT.

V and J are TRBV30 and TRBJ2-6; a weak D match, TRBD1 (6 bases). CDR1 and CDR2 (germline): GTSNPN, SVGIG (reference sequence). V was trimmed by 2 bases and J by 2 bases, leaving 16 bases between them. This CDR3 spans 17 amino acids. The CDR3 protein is CAWSSWGRSPGANVLTF. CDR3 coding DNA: TGTGCCTGGAGTTCCTGGGGGCGGTCACCTGGGGCCAACGTCCTGACTTTC.

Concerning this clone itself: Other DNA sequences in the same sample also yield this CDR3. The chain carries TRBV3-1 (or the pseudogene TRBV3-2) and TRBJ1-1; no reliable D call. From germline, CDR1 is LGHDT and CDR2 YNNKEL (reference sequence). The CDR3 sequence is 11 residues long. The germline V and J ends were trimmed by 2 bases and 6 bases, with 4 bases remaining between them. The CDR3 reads CASSQSSEAFF. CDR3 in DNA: TGTGCCAGCAGCCAATCCTCTGAAGCTTTCTTT.

The CDR3, as DNA: TGTGCCACCAGCAGAGATAGGGGGAGGCCCCAGCATTTT. It yields the protein CATSRDRGRPQHF. This chain connects TRBV15 to TRBJ1-5; D may be TRBD1 (6 bases). CDR1 is LNHNV, CDR2 YYDKDF, per germline (reference sequence). With 0 bases removed from V and 9 bases from J, the gap between germline ends came to 9 bases. The CDR3 spans 13 residues.

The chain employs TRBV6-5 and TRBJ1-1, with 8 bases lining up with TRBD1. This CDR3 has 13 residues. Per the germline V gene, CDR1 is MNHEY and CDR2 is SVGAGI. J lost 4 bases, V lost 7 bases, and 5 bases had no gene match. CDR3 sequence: CASTRQGSTEAFF. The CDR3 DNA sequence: TGTGCCAGCACCAGACAGGGGAGCACTGAAGCTTTCTTT.

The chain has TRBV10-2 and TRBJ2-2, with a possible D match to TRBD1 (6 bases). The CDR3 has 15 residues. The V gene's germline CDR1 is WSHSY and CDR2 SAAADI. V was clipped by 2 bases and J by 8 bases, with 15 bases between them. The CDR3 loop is CASSEAGGAVGELFF. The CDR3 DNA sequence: TGCGCCAGCAGTGAGGCTGGGGGCGCAGTTGGGGAGCTGTTTTTT.

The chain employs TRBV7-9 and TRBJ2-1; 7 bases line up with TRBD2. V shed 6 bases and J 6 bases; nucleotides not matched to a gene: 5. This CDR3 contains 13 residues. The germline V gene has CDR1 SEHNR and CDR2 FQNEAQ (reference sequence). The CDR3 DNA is TGTGCCAGCAGAAAGACTAGCTCCAATGAGCAGTTCTTC. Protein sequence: CASRKTSSNEQFF.

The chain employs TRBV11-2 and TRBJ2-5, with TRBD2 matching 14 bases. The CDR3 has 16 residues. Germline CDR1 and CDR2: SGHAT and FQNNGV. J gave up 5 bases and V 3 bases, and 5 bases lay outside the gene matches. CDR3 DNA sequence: TGTGCCAGCAGCTTCGGGACTAGCGGGAGTTGGGAGACCCAGTACTTC. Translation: CASSFGTSGSWETQYF.

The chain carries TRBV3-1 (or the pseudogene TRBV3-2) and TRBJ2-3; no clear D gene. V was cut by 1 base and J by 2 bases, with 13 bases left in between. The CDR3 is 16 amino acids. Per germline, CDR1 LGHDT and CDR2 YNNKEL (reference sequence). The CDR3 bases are TGTGCCAGCAGCCAAGGCCCCAGTCCAAACACAGATACGCAGTATTTT. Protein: CASSQGPSPNTDTQYF.

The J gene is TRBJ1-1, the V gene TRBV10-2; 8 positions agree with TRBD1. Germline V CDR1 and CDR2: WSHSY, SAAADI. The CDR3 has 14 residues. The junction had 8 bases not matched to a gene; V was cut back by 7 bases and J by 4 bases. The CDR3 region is CASTLTGAPTEAFF. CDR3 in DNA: TGCGCCAGCACCTTGACAGGGGCTCCCACTGAAGCTTTCTTT.

The CDR3: CASSLERQGWYEQYF. CDR3 DNA sequence: TGTGCCAGCAGCTTAGAGAGACAGGGTTGGTACGAGCAGTACTTC. The V and J genes are TRBV11-2 and TRBJ2-7; 7 nucleotides line up with TRBD1. This CDR3 contains 15 residues. Germline trimming cut 0 bases from V and 4 bases from J; bases unmatched to any gene: 6. The germline gives CDR1 SGHAT, CDR2 FQNNGV.

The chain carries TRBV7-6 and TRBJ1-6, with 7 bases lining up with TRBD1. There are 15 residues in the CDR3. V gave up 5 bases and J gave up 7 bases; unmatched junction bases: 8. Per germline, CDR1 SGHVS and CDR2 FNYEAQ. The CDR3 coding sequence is TGTGCCAGCAGCCCCCGACAGGGAAGCAATTCACCCCTCCACTTT. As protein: CASSPRQGSNSPLHF.

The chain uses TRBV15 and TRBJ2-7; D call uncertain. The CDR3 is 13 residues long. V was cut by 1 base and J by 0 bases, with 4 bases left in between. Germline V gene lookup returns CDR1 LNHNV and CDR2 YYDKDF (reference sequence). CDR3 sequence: CATSRGYSYEQYF. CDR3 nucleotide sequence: TGTGCCACCAGCAGAGGTTACTCCTACGAGCAGTACTTC.

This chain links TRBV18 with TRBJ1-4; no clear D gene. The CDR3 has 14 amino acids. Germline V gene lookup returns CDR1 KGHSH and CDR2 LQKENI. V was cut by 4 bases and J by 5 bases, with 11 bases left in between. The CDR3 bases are TGTGCCAGCTCACGGTCAGGAGGGAATGAAAAACTGTTTTTT. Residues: CASSRSGGNEKLFF.

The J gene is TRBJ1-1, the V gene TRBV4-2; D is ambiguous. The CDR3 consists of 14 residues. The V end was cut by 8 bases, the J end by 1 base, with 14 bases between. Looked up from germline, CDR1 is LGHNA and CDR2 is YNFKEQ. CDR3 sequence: CASEDKNRNTEAFF. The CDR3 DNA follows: TGTGCCAGCGAAGACAAGAATCGGAACACTGAAGCTTTCTTT.

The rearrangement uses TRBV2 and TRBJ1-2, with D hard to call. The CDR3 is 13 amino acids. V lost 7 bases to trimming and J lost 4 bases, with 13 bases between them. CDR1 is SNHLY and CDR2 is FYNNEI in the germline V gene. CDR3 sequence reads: CASNSGEAYGYTF. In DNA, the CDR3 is TGTGCCAGCAATTCGGGAGAAGCCTATGGCTACACCTTC. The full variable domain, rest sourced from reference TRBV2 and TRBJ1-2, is EPEVTQTPSHQVTQMGQEVILRCVPISNHLYFYWYRQILGQKVEFLVSFYNNEISEKSEIFDDQFSVERPDGSNFTLKIRSTKLEDSAMYFCASNSGEAYGYTFGSGTRLTVV.

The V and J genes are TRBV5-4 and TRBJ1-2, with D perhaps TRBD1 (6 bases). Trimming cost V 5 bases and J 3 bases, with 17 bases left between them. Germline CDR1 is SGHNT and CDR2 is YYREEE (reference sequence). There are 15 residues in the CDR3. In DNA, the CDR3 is TGTGCCAGCAGACCCGGCGGGGGGCGGCACTATGGCTACACCTTC. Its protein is CASRPGGGRHYGYTF.